This T cell receptor (beta chain) derives from a study of T cells after posttransplantation cyclophosphamide. Here immunoSEQ multiplex PCR was the method, and the copy in TCRdb shows in-frame clones only, minus some. The sample records 30,000 to 45,000 clones, around 80% being singletons. The CDR3 is made up of 15 amino acids. The ends lost 4 bases at V and 4 bases at J; junction bases unmatched: 5. In germline, CDR1 is SGHRS, CDR2 YFSETQ. Cyclophosphamide on days +3 and +4 followed busulfan-fludarabine conditioning and a marrow graft. The sample was CD4+ T cells sorted from blood, taken roughly 1,900 days after a stem cell transplant with posttransplant cyclophosphamide. The receptor was isolated from a female patient in her forties or fifties who received an allogeneic stem cell transplant from a related donor, was CMV-positive, and had no GVHD. Some T cells could come from the graft donor. This chain joins TRBV5-1 and TRBJ1-4; TRBD1 agrees at 9 bases. As DNA, the CDR3 is TGCGCCAGCAGCACCGGACAGGGGATTAATGAAAAACTGTTTTTT. It specifies CASSTGQGINEKLFF.